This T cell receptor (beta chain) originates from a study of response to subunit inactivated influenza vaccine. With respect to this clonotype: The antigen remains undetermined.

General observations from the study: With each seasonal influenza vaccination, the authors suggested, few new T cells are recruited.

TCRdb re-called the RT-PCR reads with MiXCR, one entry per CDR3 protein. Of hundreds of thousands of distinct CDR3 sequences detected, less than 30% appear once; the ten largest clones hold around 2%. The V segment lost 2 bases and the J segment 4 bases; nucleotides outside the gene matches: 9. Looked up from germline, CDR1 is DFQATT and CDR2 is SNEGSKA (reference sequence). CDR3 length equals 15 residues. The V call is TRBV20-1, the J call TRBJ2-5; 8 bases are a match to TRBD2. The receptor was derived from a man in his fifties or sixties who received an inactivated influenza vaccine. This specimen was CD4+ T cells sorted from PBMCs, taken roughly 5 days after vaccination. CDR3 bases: TGCAGTGCTAGACCGAGCGGGAGCGGTAGAGAGACCCAGTACTTC. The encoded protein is CSARPSGSGRETQYF.